This TCR beta chain is drawn from a study of Graves' ophthalmopathy and Graves' hyperthyroidism. Study-wide results and caveats: The authors also found most expanded thyroid clonotypes above 0.001 frequency in blood.

Excluded: other autoimmune disease, uncontrolled infection, pregnancy or lactation. Clinical symptoms, serum thyroxine, TRAb, thyroid ultrasound and orbital computed tomography were relied on for diagnosis. The study amplified TCR beta CDR3 regions using RNA transcripts. The first-round RT-PCR employed HTBI primers together with the Qiagen OneStep RT-PCR kit. A multiplex PCR was then performed as the second round. TCRdb reanalysed the multiplex PCR reads using MiXCR and keeps one entry per CDR3 protein. Counted here are under 350,000 distinct CDR3 sequences, about a sixth occurring once; the ten biggest clones make up over 9%. Losses at the gene ends were 3 bases for V and 0 bases for J; bases not matched to a gene: 8. Germline CDR1 and CDR2: LGHNA and YNFKEQ. The CDR3 extends over 17 amino acids. This clonotype was detected ten times or more. Its specificity is not known.

The V and J genes are TRBV4-2 and TRBJ2-7; 10 bases map to TRBD2. The sequenced sample was peripheral blood. The TCR was taken from an adult man with Graves' ophthalmopathy. CDR3 coding DNA: TGTGCCAGCAGCCACGCAATAGCGGGAGGACCCTCCTACGAGCAGTACTTC. Encoded protein: CASSHAIAGGPSYEQYF.